These 27 T cell receptor beta chains share one sample of origin, sequenced in a study of T cell repertoires in cytomegalovirus infection. From the reads, TCRdb called clonotypes with MiXCR, one entry per CDR3 protein. The table lists around 770,000 distinct CDR3 sequences, around 29% of them singletons. No antigen is known for these receptors. The sequencing used cultured CD8+ T cells from PBMCs, collected from culture after CMV antigen stimulation. The receptors stem from a human donor in good health (CMV status not recorded). Some clones in this sample may be carry-over from other donors' samples.

This clonotype was recorded a few times. This chain links TRBV7-9 with TRBJ2-5; D gene unclear. Germline CDR1 and CDR2: SEHNR and FQNEAQ (reference sequence). V lost 1 base and J lost 0, with 12 bases in between. CDR3 length: 16 amino acids. CDR3 loop: CASSLDTRLYQETQYF. As DNA, the CDR3 is TGTGCCAGCAGCTTAGATACGCGGTTGTACCAAGAGACCCAGTACTTC.

This clonotype was counted a few times. The V gene is TRBV4-2, the J gene TRBJ1-1; D is unclear. V was pared by 2 bases and J by 1 base, with 5 bases between. The germline CDR1 and CDR2 sequences are LGHNA and YNFKEQ. This CDR3 is 13 amino acids long. DNA for the CDR3: TGTGCCAGCAGCCAAAAGCCGAACACTGAAGCTTTCTTT. Protein: CASSQKPNTEAFF.

The V gene is TRBV7-9, the J gene TRBJ2-5; 9 bases match TRBD2. Germline CDR1 and CDR2: SEHNR and FQNEAQ (reference sequence). CDR3 length equals 14 residues. Trimming took 5 bases from V and 4 from J; bases not matched to a gene: 5. DNA for the CDR3: TGTGCCAGCAGCGTTAGCGGGGGAGGAGAGACCCAGTACTTC. Encoded protein: CASSVSGGGETQYF.

V and J are TRBV15 and TRBJ2-5, with D perhaps matching TRBD1 or TRBD2 (5 bases each). V was trimmed by 0 bases and J by 7 bases, leaving 9 bases between them. The CDR3 is 13 amino acids. Germline V gives CDR1 LNHNV, CDR2 YYDKDF (reference sequence). CDR3 sequence: CATSRDGAGTQYF. Written as DNA, the CDR3 is TGTGCCACCAGCAGAGACGGGGCGGGGACCCAGTACTTC.

This clonotype was counted a few times. The gene calls are TRBV4-3 and TRBJ1-1, with 12 bases lining up with TRBD1. The CDR3 spans 17 residues. The junction had 7 bases not matched to a gene; V was cut back by 4 bases and J by 1 base. CDR1 and CDR2 from the germline V gene are LGHNA and YSLEER. The CDR3 nucleotides read TGCGCCAGCAGCCCTGAGCGGGGACAGGGGGCGAACACTGAAGCTTTCTTT. This sequence encodes CASSPERGQGANTEAFF.

This clonotype was recorded many times. The gene calls are TRBV7-6 and TRBJ2-5; TRBD2 matches at 10 bases. This CDR3 is built from 16 residues. Germline assignment: CDR1 SGHVS and CDR2 FNYEAQ. Trimming removed 5 bases from V and 5 bases from J; junction bases left unmatched: 11. CDR3 nucleotides: TGTGCCAGCAGCCTAAGAACTACTAGCGGGACCGAGACCCAGTACTTC. Translation gives CASSLRTTSGTETQYF.

V is TRBV12-3 or TRBV12-4 and J is TRBJ1-2, with D unclear. The CDR3 covers 14 residues. The V and J ends lost 3 bases and 5 bases respectively, with 13 bases between them. CDR3 DNA sequence: TGTGCCAGCAGTTTTAAGCCCAGTCCGTATGGCTACACCTTC. Translation: CASSFKPSPYGYTF.

This clonotype showed up many times. The chain recombines TRBV7-9 with TRBJ1-2, with TRBD1 as a possible D gene (5 bases). CDR1 is SEHNR, CDR2 FQNEAQ, per germline (reference sequence). V was clipped by 2 bases and J by 0 bases, with 19 bases between them. This CDR3 has 18 amino acids. CDR3 nucleotide sequence: TGTGCCAGCAGCTTAAAGGTGACAGATGCGCGACCTAACTATGGCTACACCTTC. Translated: CASSLKVTDARPNYGYTF.

Only a few counts were recorded for this clonotype. CDR3 bases: TGCGCCAGCAGCTGGGAAACAGGACAATTAGACTACAATGAGCAGTTCTTC. Translation: CASSWETGQLDYNEQFF. The V gene is TRBV5-1, the J gene TRBJ2-1; possibly TRBD1 for D (5 bases). Germline CDR1 SGHRS, CDR2 YFSETQ. The CDR3 is 17 residues long. Trimming stripped 3 bases from V and 3 bases from J, with 19 bases between.

With respect to this clonotype: It may be a read error: a sequence one base away is much more abundant. The chain links TRBV7-4 to TRBJ1-2; 7 bases are a match to TRBD1. With V trimmed by 6 bases and J by 4 bases, 5 bases remained unmatched. The CDR3 loop spans 13 amino acids. Germline CDR1 is SGHVT and CDR2 is SQSDAQ. The CDR3 sequence is CASSTQGTYGYTF. The CDR3 DNA reads TGTGCCAGCAGTACACAGGGGACCTATGGCTACACCTTC.

The sample holds a few counts of this clonotype. The chain recombines TRBV28 with TRBJ1-1; a weak D match, TRBD1 (6 bases). Per the germline V gene, CDR1 is MDHEN and CDR2 is SYDVKM. Trimming removed 3 bases at V and 5 bases at J, with 10 bases between. The CDR3 sequence is 13 residues long. CDR3 region: CASSFQGTTEAFF. CDR3 bases: TGTGCCAGCAGTTTTCAGGGGACGACTGAAGCTTTCTTT.

V and J are TRBV6-2 or TRBV6-3 and TRBJ2-1, with a tentative D call TRBD1 (6 bases). Germline CDR1 MNHEY, CDR2 SVGEGT. Between the trimmed V and J ends, which lost 2 bases and 2 bases, there was a span of 16 bases. The CDR3 length is 17 residues. As DNA, the CDR3 is TGTGCCAGCAGTTACATAAGGGGGACCAGCGCCTACAATGAGCAGTTCTTC. This gives the protein CASSYIRGTSAYNEQFF.

This clonotype has a handful of counts. The V gene is TRBV6-6, the J gene TRBJ1-4, with D possibly TRBD1 on 5 matching bases. CDR1 is MNHNY, CDR2 SVGAGI, per germline (reference sequence). V was trimmed by 4 bases and J by 6 bases, leaving 18 bases between them. The CDR3 sequence is 16 residues long. Written as DNA, the CDR3 is TGTGCCAGCAGTTTCCCAGATACGGGGGGATATGAAAAACTGTTTTTT. Amino acid sequence: CASSFPDTGGYEKLFF.

This clonotype was observed a few times. The chain links TRBV6-1 to TRBJ1-6, with TRBD1 identical over 7 bases. The CDR3 length is 14 residues. Germline CDR1 reads MNHNS; CDR2 reads SASEGT. V lost 7 bases to trimming and J lost 4 bases; unmatched junction nucleotides: 4. The CDR3 coding sequence is TGTGCCAGCACCCTGACAGGGTATAATTCACCCCTCCACTTT. It specifies CASTLTGYNSPLHF.

The rearrangement links TRBV6-1 to TRBJ1-1; perhaps TRBD1 as D (5 bases). The germline V gene encodes CDR1 MNHNS and CDR2 SASEGT. Trimming left V 7 bases short and J 5 bases short, with 14 bases between. The CDR3 length is 13 residues. The CDR3 region has the DNA TGTGCCAGCATAGGGGAACAGACTACTGAAGCTTTCTTT. Its translation is CASIGEQTTEAFF.

This clonotype appeared many times. V usage is TRBV6-1 and J usage is TRBJ2-1; no firm D call. Germline values: CDR1 MNHNS, CDR2 SASEGT. The CDR3 loop spans 19 amino acids. Trimming removed 1 base at V and 8 bases at J, with 27 bases between. The CDR3 is CASSEDVVSRVIPIHEQFF. CDR3 DNA: TGTGCCAGCAGTGAAGATGTTGTATCCCGGGTTATCCCTATCCATGAGCAGTTCTTC.

The chain carries TRBV5-1 and TRBJ1-5, with D tentatively TRBD1 (6 bases). V lost 3 bases to trimming and J lost 6 bases, with 28 bases between them. The CDR3 runs to 19 residues. Per germline, CDR1 SGHRS and CDR2 YFSETQ. The CDR3, as DNA: TGCGCCAGCAGCTGGGACTCTTTAGGGGCGGACAGATTAGGTCAGCCCCAGCATTTT. Residues: CASSWDSLGADRLGQPQHF.

This sequence joins TRBV7-2 and TRBJ2-7; the D is unclear. The CDR3 is 13 residues long. Germline lookup yields CDR1 SGHTA and CDR2 FQGNSA. Deletions cut 3 bases from V and 2 bases from J, with 8 bases between. The CDR3 DNA follows: TGTGCCAGCAGCTTGCATTGGGCCTACGAGCAGTACTTC. It yields the protein CASSLHWAYEQYF.

The rearrangement links TRBV5-5 to TRBJ2-5; D may correspond to TRBD1 or TRBD2 (5 bases each). CDR1 and CDR2 (germline): SGHKS, YYEKEE (reference sequence). V lost 1 base and J lost 4, with 14 bases in between. This CDR3 has 15 residues. DNA for the CDR3: TGTGCCAGCAGCTTGTGGGACGACGATCGAGAGACCCAGTACTTC. Amino acid sequence: CASSLWDDDRETQYF. The entire variable domain, with the rest obtained from reference TRBV5-5 and TRBJ2-5, is as follows: DAGVTQSPTHLIKTRGQQVTLRCSPISGHKSVSWYQQVLGQGPQFIFQYYEKEERGRGNFPDRFSARQFPNYSSELNVNALLLGDSALYLCASSLWDDDRETQYFGPGTRLLVL.

The chain has TRBV6-1 and TRBJ1-2, with D maybe TRBD1 (6 bases). The CDR3 totals 14 residues. The V gene's germline CDR1 is MNHNS and CDR2 SASEGT. V was clipped by 8 bases and J by 1 base, with 14 bases between them. CDR3 DNA sequence: TGTGCCAGCCTCGAAGGGGGGGGTAACTATGGCTACACCTTC. Amino acids: CASLEGGGNYGYTF.

This clonotype was counted ten times or more. The CDR3 bases are TGTGCCAGCATGGGAGGCGGAAACAATGAGCAGTTCTTC. Its protein product is CASMGGGNNEQFF. The V call is TRBV12-3 or TRBV12-4, the J call TRBJ2-1; D possibly corresponds to TRBD2 (6 bases). The CDR3 is made up of 13 amino acids. V lost 7 bases and J 5 bases, leaving 12 bases between the germline ends.

The table lists this clonotype with a few counts. The V and J genes are TRBV24-1 and TRBJ1-5; D ambiguous. This CDR3 has 12 amino acids. Deletions cut 5 bases from V and 7 bases from J, with 8 bases between. CDR1 and CDR2 from the germline V gene are KGHDR and SFDVKD. The CDR3 region has the DNA TGTGCCACCAGTGGTCCGGACCAGCCCCAGCATTTT. It translates to CATSGPDQPQHF.

The chain recombines TRBV6-2 or TRBV6-3 with TRBJ2-1, with 8 bases fitting TRBD2. Germline V gene data show CDR1 as MNHEY and CDR2 as SVGEGT. The CDR3 is made up of 17 amino acids. J was trimmed by 5 bases and V by 6 bases; bases with no gene match: 15. The CDR3 sequence: CASSTEIAGLVHNEQFF. The CDR3 nucleotides read TGTGCCAGCAGCACCGAGATAGCGGGGCTTGTACACAATGAGCAGTTCTTC.

The genes are TRBV24-1 and TRBJ2-2; D tentatively fits TRBD1 or TRBD2 (5 bases each). The V gene's germline CDR1 is KGHDR and CDR2 SFDVKD. The CDR3 covers 15 residues. V lost 2 bases, J lost 8 bases, and 14 bases lay in between. CDR3 nucleotide sequence: TGTGCCACCAGTGATTGGGCCCGAGGGGAAGGGGAGCTGTTTTTT. Translating gives CATSDWARGEGELFF.

The rearrangement links TRBV7-6 to TRBJ2-1; D ambiguous. The CDR3 runs to 12 residues. Germline-derived CDR1 and CDR2 are SGHVS and FNYEAQ. V was cut by 4 bases and J by 8 bases, with 9 bases left in between. The DNA for the CDR3 is TGTGCCAGCAGCTCCCGCCCCGATGAGCAGTTCTTC. Translation gives CASSSRPDEQFF.

Ten or more counts support this clonotype. The rearrangement links TRBV7-9 to TRBJ2-5; TRBD1 is a possible D gene (6 bases). The CDR3 consists of 14 residues. The V and J ends lost 5 bases and 5 bases respectively, with 15 bases between them. Germline V gene lookup returns CDR1 SEHNR and CDR2 FQNEAQ (reference sequence). The CDR3 DNA sequence: TGTGCCAGCAGCCTCCTAGGGGGTGTGGAGACCCAGTACTTC. As protein: CASSLLGGVETQYF.

This clonotype was observed many times. The J gene is TRBJ2-1, the V gene TRBV7-6; 7 bases line up with TRBD2. Trimming at V came to 3 bases and at J to 2 bases, leaving 4 bases not matched to a gene. CDR1 SGHVS and CDR2 FNYEAQ come from the germline V gene. The CDR3 consists of 15 residues. The CDR3 DNA reads as TGTGCCAGCAGCTTTTCCGGGGGGACCTACAATGAGCAGTTCTTC. Amino acids: CASSFSGGTYNEQFF.